This T cell receptor beta chain was recovered during a study of PD-1 blockade in classical Hodgkin lymphoma. Study results and limitations: A reduction in baseline TCR diversity was reportedly seen in newly diagnosed patients relative to healthy donors. By cycle point C4D1, TCR diversity had risen significantly in CD4+ cells (but not CD8+ cells). Complete responders showed a baseline diversity that resembled the diversity of newly diagnosed patients.

Comments on this clone: No antigen is known for it.

Relapse was seen in all patients after autologous stem cell transplantation, and brentuximab vedotin exposure was variable. Method: immunoSEQ multiplex PCR; TCRdb's copy keeps in-frame clones and lacks some. The sample shows about 40,000 clones, around 78% of them seen only once. This CDR3 comprises 17 residues. Between the trimmed V and J ends, which lost 9 bases and 5 bases, there was a span of 28 bases. CDR1 is LNHDA and CDR2 is SQIVND in the germline V gene (reference sequence). The sample consisted of peripheral blood mononuclear cells (PBMCs), taken at baseline. The sequence was collected from a human donor with classical Hodgkin lymphoma. The chain joins TRBV19 to TRBJ2-5, with D possibly TRBD2 on 5 matching bases. Here the CDR3 DNA reads TGTGCCAGCACACCATCCCCGGGTATCGGGCGCGGGGAGACCCAGTACTTC. It codes for CASTPSPGIGRGETQYF.